This T cell receptor (beta chain) originates from a study of shared clonotypes between healthy human individuals. V was trimmed by 2 bases and J by 1 base, leaving 0 bases between them. CDR1 SGHTA and CDR2 FQGTGA come from the germline V gene. CDR3 length: 12 residues. Assay used: immunoSEQ multiplex PCR; TCRdb lists only in-frame clones, some missing. The table has about 610,000 clones, less than 98% seen once. Notes on this clone: Other DNA sequences within the sample encode an identical CDR3.

This TCR was recovered from a woman in her twenties or thirties in good health. Input material: naive CD4+ T cells sorted from blood. Specified subset: CD45RA+ positively selected. The rearrangement links TRBV7-3 to TRBJ2-1; D is uncertain. CDR3 sequence (DNA): TGTGCCAGCAGCTTATCCTACAATGAGCAGTTCTTC. Amino acid sequence: CASSLSYNEQFF.